This note documents a single T cell receptor beta chain sequence. The data are from a study of blood T cell repertoires in COVID-19. Across the study: The United States, Italy and Spain supplied acute and convalescent COVID-19 samples.

CDR1 and CDR2 from the germline V gene are SGHDT and YYEEEE. The CDR3 totals 15 residues. V lost 4 bases to trimming and J lost 2 bases, with 15 bases between them. Per the study methods: The authors estimated nucleated cell counts from reference gene primer amplification. The protocol was immunoSEQ multiplex PCR, while the TCRdb copy is restricted to in-frame clones and leaves out a portion. The DNA was the basis for D and trimming; V, J and clone size are from that table. This repertoire shows approximately 290,000 clones, around nine tenths found once; its top ten account for 0.75% to 0.9%. The specimen was peripheral blood. This sequence originates from a young man with acute or convalescent COVID-19. The V call is TRBV5-6, the J call TRBJ1-2; perhaps TRBD1 as D (6 bases). CDR3 protein: CASSLRGRVNYGYTF. The CDR3 DNA sequence: TGTGCCAGCAGCCTCAGGGGCAGGGTAAACTATGGCTACACCTTC.